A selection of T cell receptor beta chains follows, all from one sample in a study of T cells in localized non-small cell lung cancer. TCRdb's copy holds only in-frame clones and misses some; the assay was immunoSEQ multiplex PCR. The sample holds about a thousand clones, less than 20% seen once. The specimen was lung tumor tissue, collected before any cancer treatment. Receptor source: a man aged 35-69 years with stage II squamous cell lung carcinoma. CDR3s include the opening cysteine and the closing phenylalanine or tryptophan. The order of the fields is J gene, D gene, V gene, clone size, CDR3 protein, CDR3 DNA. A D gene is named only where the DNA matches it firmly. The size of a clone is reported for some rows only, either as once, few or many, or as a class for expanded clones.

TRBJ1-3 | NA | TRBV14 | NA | CASSQGLLSGNTIYF | TGTGCCAGCAGCCAAGGACTGCTCTCTGGAAACACCATATATTTT
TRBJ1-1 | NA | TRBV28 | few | CASSVGHADTEAFF | TGTGCCAGCAGCGTGGGACATGCGGACACTGAAGCTTTCTTT
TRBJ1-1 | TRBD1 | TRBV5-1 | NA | CASSSGWDSRNTEAFF | TGCGCCAGCAGCTCCGGTTGGGACAGCAGAAACACTGAAGCTTTCTTT
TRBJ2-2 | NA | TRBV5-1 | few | CASSEDSYTGELFF | TGCGCCAGCAGCGAGGACAGTTACACCGGGGAGCTGTTTTTT
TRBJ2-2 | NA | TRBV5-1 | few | CASSSEGFAGELFF | TGCGCCAGCAGCTCCGAGGGCTTCGCCGGGGAGCTGTTTTTT
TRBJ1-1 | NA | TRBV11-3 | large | CASSLGTAEPEAFF | TGTGCCAGCAGCTTAGGGACAGCTGAACCTGAAGCTTTCTTT
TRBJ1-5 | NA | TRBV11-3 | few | CASSLVGQNNQPQHF | TGTGCCAGCAGCTTGGTCGGCCAGAACAATCAGCCCCAGCATTTT
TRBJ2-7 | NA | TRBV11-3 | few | CASSLDQGGPYEQYF | TGTGCCAGCAGCTTGGACCAGGGCGGCCCCTACGAGCAGTACTTC
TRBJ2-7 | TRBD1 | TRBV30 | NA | CAWSRDSPTYEQYF | TGTGCCTGGAGTCGGGACAGCCCCACCTACGAGCAGTACTTC
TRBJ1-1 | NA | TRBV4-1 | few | CASSQQAGVEAFF | TGCGCCAGCAGCCAACAGGCCGGGGTGGAAGCTTTCTTT
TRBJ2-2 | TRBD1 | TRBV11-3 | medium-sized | CASSSGQADTGELFF | TGTGCCAGCAGCTCTGGACAGGCGGACACCGGGGAGCTGTTTTTT
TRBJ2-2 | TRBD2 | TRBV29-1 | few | CSAASGSRAIMSGELFF | TGCAGCGCCGCAAGCGGGAGCCGAGCGATAATGTCCGGGGAGCTGTTTTTT
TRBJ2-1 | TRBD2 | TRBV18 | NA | CASSQGLAGGRNEQFF | TGTGCCAGCTCACAGGGACTAGCGGGAGGCCGCAATGAGCAGTTCTTC
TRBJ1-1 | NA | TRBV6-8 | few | CASSYSRQGTAEAFF | TGTGCCAGCAGTTACTCGCGGCAGGGAACAGCTGAAGCTTTCTTT
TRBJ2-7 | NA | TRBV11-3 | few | CASSLGRAAYEQYF | TGTGCCAGCAGCTTGGGCAGGGCCGCCTACGAGCAGTACTTC
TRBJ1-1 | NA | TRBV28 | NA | CASRGPSNTEAFF | TGTGCCAGCAGGGGGCCTTCGAACACTGAAGCTTTCTTT
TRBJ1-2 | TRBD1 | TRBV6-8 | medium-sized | CASSSPGQGGWYTF | TGTGCCAGCAGCTCTCCGGGACAGGGGGGGTGGTACACCTTC
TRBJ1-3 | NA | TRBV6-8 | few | CAISATQGSGNTIYF | TGTGCCATCAGCGCCACTCAGGGGTCTGGAAACACCATATATTTT
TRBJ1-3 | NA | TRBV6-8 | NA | CASVSSGNTIYF | TGTGCCAGCGTGAGCTCTGGAAACACCATATATTTT
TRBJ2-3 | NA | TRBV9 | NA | CASSVGPSSSDTQYF | TGTGCCAGCAGCGTAGGCCCTAGCAGTTCAGATACGCAGTATTTT